The 2 T cell receptor beta chains presented below share a single source sample, sequenced in a study of monozygotic twins with inflammatory bowel disease. TCRdb reprocessed the 5' RACE reads and reports one entry per CDR3 protein, with no DNA. This repertoire includes fewer than 450,000 distinct CDR3 sequences. Material: blood. The source is a human donor with ulcerative colitis or Crohn's disease, or a healthy co-twin of an affected twin (not recorded which).

The chain links TRBV20-1 to TRBJ2-7. The CDR3 loop spans 11 amino acids. Germline-derived CDR1 and CDR2 are DFQATT and SNEGSKA (reference sequence). The chain's CDR3 is CSAQTMLEQYF.

V usage is TRBV6-1 and J usage is TRBJ2-5; TCRdb names TRBD1, which stays unverified in the absence of DNA. The CDR3 totals 15 residues. The germline V gene has CDR1 MNHNS and CDR2 SASEGT. The chain's CDR3 is CASRLSRGQKETQYF.